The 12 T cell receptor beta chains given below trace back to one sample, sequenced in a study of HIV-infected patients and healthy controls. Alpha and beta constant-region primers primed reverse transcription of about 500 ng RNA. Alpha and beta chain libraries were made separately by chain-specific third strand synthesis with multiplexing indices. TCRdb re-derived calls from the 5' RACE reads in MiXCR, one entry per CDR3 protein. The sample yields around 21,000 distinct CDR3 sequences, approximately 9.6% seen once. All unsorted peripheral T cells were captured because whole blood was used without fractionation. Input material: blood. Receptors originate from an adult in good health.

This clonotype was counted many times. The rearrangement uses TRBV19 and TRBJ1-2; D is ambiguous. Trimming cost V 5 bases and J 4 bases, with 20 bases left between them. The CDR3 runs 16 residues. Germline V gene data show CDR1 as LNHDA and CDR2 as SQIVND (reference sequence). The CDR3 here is CASSALSAITFYGYTF. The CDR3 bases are TGTGCCAGTAGTGCTTTGTCAGCGATTACTTTCTATGGCTACACCTTC.

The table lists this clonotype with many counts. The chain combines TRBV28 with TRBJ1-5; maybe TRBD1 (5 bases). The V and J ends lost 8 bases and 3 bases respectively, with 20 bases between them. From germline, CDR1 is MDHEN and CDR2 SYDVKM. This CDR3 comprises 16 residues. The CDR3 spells CASLRNEGRHNQPQHF. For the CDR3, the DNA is TGTGCCAGCTTAAGGAATGAGGGACGGCACAATCAGCCCCAGCATTTT.

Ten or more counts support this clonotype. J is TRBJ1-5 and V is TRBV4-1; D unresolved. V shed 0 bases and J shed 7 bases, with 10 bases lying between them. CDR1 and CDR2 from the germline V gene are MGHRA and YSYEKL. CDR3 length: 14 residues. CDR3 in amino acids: CASSQEGTKQPQHF. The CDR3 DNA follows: TGCGCCAGCAGCCAAGAAGGCACGAAGCAGCCCCAGCATTTT.

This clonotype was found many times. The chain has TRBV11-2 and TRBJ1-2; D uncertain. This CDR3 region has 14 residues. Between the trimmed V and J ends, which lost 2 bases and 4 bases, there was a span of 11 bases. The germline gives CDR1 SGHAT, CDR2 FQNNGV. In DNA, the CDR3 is TGTGCCAGCAGCTTATCCGGGCTGGGCTATGGCTACACCTTC. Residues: CASSLSGLGYGYTF.

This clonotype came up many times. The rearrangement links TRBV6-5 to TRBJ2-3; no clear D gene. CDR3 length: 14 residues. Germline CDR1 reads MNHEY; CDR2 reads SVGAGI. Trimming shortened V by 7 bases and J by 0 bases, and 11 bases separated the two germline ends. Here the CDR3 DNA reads TGTGCCAGCAAACCGGGTCCTAGCACAGATACGCAGTATTTT. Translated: CASKPGPSTDTQYF.

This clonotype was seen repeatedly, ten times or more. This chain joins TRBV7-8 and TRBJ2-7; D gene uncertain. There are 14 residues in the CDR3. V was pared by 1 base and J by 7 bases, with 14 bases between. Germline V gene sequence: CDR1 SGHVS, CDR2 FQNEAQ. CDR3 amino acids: CASSLGFPLLEQYF. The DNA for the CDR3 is TGTGCCAGCAGCTTAGGTTTTCCGCTCTTAGAGCAGTACTTC.

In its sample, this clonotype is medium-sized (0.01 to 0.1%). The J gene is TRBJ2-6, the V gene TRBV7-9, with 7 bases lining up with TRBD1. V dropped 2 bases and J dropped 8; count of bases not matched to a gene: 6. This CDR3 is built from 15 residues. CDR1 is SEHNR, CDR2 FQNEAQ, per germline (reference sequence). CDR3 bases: TGTGCCAGCAGCTTATTAGGGGGCGGGCCCAACGTCCTGACTTTC. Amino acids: CASSLLGGGPNVLTF.

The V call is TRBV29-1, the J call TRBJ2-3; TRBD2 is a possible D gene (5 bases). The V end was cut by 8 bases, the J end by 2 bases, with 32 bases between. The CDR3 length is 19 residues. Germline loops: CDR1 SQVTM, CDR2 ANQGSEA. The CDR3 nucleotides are TGCAGCATCGCCCGGATGGGAAAAAGCGGAAAACTCCCCACAGATACGCAGTATTTT. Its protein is CSIARMGKSGKLPTDTQYF.

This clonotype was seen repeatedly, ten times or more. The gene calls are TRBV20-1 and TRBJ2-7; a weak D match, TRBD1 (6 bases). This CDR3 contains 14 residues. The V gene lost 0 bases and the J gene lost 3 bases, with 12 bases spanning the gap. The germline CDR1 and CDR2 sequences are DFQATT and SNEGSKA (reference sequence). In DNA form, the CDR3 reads TGCAGTGCTAGAGAAGTTCAGGGGAACTACGAGCAGTACTTC. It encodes CSAREVQGNYEQYF.

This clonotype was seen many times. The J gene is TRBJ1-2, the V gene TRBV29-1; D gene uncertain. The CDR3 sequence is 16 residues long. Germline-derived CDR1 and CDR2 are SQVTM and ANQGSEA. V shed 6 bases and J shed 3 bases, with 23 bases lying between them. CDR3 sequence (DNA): TGCAGCGTCTTTACCAACCCCCGAGTAGAGCACTATGGCTACACCTTC. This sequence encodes CSVFTNPRVEHYGYTF.

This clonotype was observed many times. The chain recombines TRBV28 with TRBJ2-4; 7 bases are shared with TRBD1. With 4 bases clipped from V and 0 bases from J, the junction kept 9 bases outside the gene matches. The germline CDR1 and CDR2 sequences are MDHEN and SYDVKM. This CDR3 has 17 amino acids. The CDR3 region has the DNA TGTGCCAGCAGTTCCCCTAGGACAGGCCTAGCCAAAAACATTCAGTACTTC. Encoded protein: CASSSPRTGLAKNIQYF.

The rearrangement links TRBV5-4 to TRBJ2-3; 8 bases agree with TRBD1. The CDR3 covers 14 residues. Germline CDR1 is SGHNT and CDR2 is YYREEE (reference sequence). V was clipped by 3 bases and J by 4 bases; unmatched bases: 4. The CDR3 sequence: CASSSQGAADTQYF. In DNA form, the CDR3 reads TGTGCCAGCAGCTCGCAGGGGGCGGCAGATACGCAGTATTTT.